This T cell receptor beta chain stems from a study of identical twins. TCRdb re-called the 5' RACE reads through MiXCR, storing one row per CDR3 protein. The sample lists more than 400,000 distinct CDR3 sequences, roughly 15% occurring once. The CDR3 loop spans 15 amino acids. Germline loops: CDR1 KGHDR, CDR2 SFDVKD. The trim removed 1 base at V and 5 bases at J, leaving 3 bases unmatched. This clonotype showed up just a few times. These same records also appear under a second study, on yellow fever vaccine responses in identical twins.

The origin of this receptor is a woman aged 18 to 35 in good health. The specimen was CD4+ T cells sorted from blood. The rearrangement joins TRBV24-1 to TRBJ2-1; the match to TRBD1 covers 8 bases. CDR3 region: CATSDFRGQDNEQFF. In nucleotides, the CDR3 is TGTGCCACCAGTGATTTCAGGGGACAGGACAATGAGCAGTTCTTC.